This record covers a single T cell receptor beta chain. The method was immunoSEQ multiplex PCR; TCRdb's version includes in-frame clones alone and lacks a portion of them. The sample holds 150,000 to 200,000 clones, 88% seen once. The V gene end was trimmed by 7 bases and the J gene end by 6 bases; junction bases not matched to a gene: 4. The CDR3 is made up of 12 amino acids. Germline lookup yields CDR1 LNHDA and CDR2 SQIVND (reference sequence). The entry originates in a study of blood T cell repertoires in COVID-19. Study background: Acute-phase and convalescent COVID-19 samples originated in the United States, Italy and Spain. From T cells, B-cell-depleted T cells, or PBMCs came the material, which was cDNA or gDNA.

The TCR originated in a human donor in a cohort sampled during active COVID-19. Sequencing was performed on peripheral blood. The chain joins TRBV19 to TRBJ1-1; 8 nucleotides line up with TRBD1. As DNA, the CDR3 is TGTGCCAGTACCCCAGGGGGCCCTGAAGCTTTCTTT. Its translation: CASTPGGPEAFF.